The rows below give T cell receptor beta chains drawn from one sample of a study of Graves' ophthalmopathy and Graves' hyperthyroidism. TCRdb called the multiplex PCR reads again in MiXCR, with one record for every CDR3 protein. This table has around 1,200,000 distinct CDR3 sequences, about 35% appearing once. Sequencing was done on a sample of peripheral blood or thyroid tissue (not recorded which). Source of these receptors: an adult man with Graves' hyperthyroidism. CDR3s include the opening cysteine and the closing phenylalanine or tryptophan. The order of the fields is D gene, clone size, J gene, V gene, CDR3 DNA, CDR3 protein. D genes are given only for firm matches. Clone size is shown for a subset of rows, as once, few, many or a class of expanded clone.

- | many | TRBJ2-7 | TRBV24-1 | TGTGCCACCAGTCCCGGCTCCTACGAGCAGTACTTC | CATSPGSYEQYF
- | - | TRBJ2-3 | TRBV20-1 | TGCAGTGCGGTCAGCGCAGATACGCAGTATTTT | CSAVSADTQYF
- | many | TRBJ1-2 | TRBV6-5 | TGTGCCAGCAGTTACACGGGGCGCGGCTACACCTTC | CASSYTGRGYTF
- | - | TRBJ1-2 | TRBV7-3 | TGTGCCAGCAGCTCAGGCCCACATTTGGACTATGGCTACACCTTC | CASSSGPHLDYGYTF
TRBD1 | many | TRBJ1-5 | TRBV19 | TGTGCCAGTAGTCCAGGGGGCTTGGAGCAGCCCCAGCATTTT | CASSPGGLEQPQHF
- | - | TRBJ1-2 | TRBV10-3 | TGTGCCATCAGTGGGCGGCAGGGTGACAACTATGGCTACACCTTC | CAISGRQGDNYGYTF
- | few | TRBJ2-7 | TRBV11-2 | TGTGCCAGCAGCTTGGACCTTACTTACGAGCAGTACTTC | CASSLDLTYEQYF
- | - | TRBJ1-6 | TRBV29-1 | TGCAGCGTTGAAGATCGGGGTATGCGTAATTCACCCCTCCACTTT | CSVEDRGMRNSPLHF
- | many | TRBJ2-2 | TRBV10-3 | TGTGCCATCATGTTGGGCACCGGGGAGCTGTTTTTT | CAIMLGTGELFF
- | - | TRBJ1-4 | TRBV20-1 | TGCAGTGCTGGGGTTTCGGTGGATGAAAAACTGTTTTTT | CSAGVSVDEKLFF
- | few | TRBJ2-7 | TRBV10-2 | TGCGCCAGCAGTGAGTTGTCAGGGGGGGACTACGAGCAGTACTTC | CASSELSGGDYEQYF
- | - | TRBJ1-2 | TRBV18 | TGTGCCAGCTCACCGACGGGACGGAGCTATGGCTACACCTTC | CASSPTGRSYGYTF
TRBD1 | few | TRBJ2-7 | TRBV20-1 | TGCAGTGCTAGGGATGAGGGGCAGGGGGTCGAGCAGTACTTC | CSARDEGQGVEQYF
- | many | TRBJ2-7 | TRBV20-1 | TGCAGTGCTAGAGTATTAAGATACGAGCAGTACTTC | CSARVLRYEQYF
TRBD2 | few | TRBJ2-2 | TRBV6-5 | TGTGCCAGCAGTTACGCTGTGCGGGAGGTAAACACCGGGGAGCTGTTTTTT | CASSYAVREVNTGELFF
- | many | TRBJ2-7 | TRBV6-4 | TGTGCCATCACACACAGGGACGAGCAGTACTTC | CAITHRDEQYF
TRBD1 | many | TRBJ2-5 | TRBV4-3 | TGCGCCAGCAGCCAATCCGGGACAGGGGGCAAAGAGACCCAGTACTTC | CASSQSGTGGKETQYF
TRBD2 | few | TRBJ2-5 | TRBV7-2 | TGTGCCAGCAGCTCTCCGACTAGCGGGAGATGGGAGACCCAGTACTTC | CASSSPTSGRWETQYF
- | many | TRBJ2-7 | TRBV20-1 | TGCAGTGCTAGAAGAACTGGTCTCGGGCAGTACGAGCAGTACTTC | CSARRTGLGQYEQYF
- | many | TRBJ1-6 | TRBV11-2 | TGTGCCAGCAGCTCGTCGAGGACGGGGAAAAATTCACCCCTCCACTTT | CASSSSRTGKNSPLHF
- | - | TRBJ2-2 | TRBV2 | TGTGCCAGCAGTGAACTGGGGGGGCCAACCGGGGAGCTGTTTTTT | CASSELGGPTGELFF
- | once | TRBJ1-2 | TRBV29-1 | TGCAGCGTCCCCGGGATCGAGGCTGGCTACACCTTC | CSVPGIEAGYTF
TRBD1 | many | TRBJ1-5 | TRBV24-1 | TGTGCCACCAGTGAGCGGACAGGGTCCCAGCATTTT | CATSERTGSQHF
- | many | TRBJ2-7 | TRBV29-1 | TGCAGCGTTGAAGGGTTGAACAGTCTCGAGGGCTACGAGCAGTACTTC | CSVEGLNSLEGYEQYF
TRBD1 | - | TRBJ1-2 | TRBV6-5 | TGTGCCAGCACACAGGGGGTTTACTATGGCTACACCTTC | CASTQGVYYGYTF